This TCR beta chain emerged from a study of identifying expanded T cells in peripheral blood. Assay: immunoSEQ multiplex PCR; the TCRdb copy retains only in-frame clones and omits some. The table records around 56,000 clones, roughly four fifths of them present only once. The clonotype was recovered from a person aged 18 to 75 in good health. Input material: blood.

The CDR3 nucleotides are TGTGCCAGCAGCGTAGGACTAGCGGGGTTACAAGAGACCCAGTACTTC. Its protein is CASSVGLAGLQETQYF. This chain uses TRBV5-6 with TRBJ2-5; the match to TRBD2 covers 12 bases. Germline-derived CDR1 and CDR2 are SGHDT and YYEEEE. V was clipped by 4 bases and J by 2 bases; unmatched bases: 6. CDR3 length: 16 amino acids.